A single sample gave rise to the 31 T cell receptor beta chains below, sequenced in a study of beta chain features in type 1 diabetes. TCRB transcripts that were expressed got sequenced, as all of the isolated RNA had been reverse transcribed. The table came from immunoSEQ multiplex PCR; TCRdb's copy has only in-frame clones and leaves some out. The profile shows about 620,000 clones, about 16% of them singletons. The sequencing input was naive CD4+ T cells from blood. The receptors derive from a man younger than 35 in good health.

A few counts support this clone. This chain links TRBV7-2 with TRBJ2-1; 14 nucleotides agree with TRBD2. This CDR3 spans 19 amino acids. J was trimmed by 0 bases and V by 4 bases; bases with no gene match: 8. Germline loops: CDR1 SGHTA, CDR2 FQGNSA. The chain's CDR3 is CASSSRTSGRFSSYNEQFF. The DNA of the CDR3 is TGTGCCAGCAGCTCACGGACTAGCGGGAGGTTTAGCTCCTACAATGAGCAGTTCTTC.

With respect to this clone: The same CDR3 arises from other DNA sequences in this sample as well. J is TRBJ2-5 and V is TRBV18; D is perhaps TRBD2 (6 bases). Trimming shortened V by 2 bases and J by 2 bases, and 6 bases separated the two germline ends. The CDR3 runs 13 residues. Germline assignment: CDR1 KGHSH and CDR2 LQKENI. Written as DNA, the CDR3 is TGTGCCAGCTCACCAGGACTACAAGAGACCCAGTACTTC. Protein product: CASSPGLQETQYF.

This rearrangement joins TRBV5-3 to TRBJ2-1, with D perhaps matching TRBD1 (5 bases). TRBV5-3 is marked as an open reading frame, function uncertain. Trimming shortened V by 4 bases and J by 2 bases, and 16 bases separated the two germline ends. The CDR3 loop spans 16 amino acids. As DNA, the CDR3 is TGTGCCAGAAGCCGAACGACAGAGGACACCTACAATGAGCAGTTCTTC. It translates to CARSRTTEDTYNEQFF.

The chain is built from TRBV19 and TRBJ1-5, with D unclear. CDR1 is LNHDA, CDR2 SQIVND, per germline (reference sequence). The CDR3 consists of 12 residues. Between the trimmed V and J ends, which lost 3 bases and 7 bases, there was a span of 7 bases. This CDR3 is CASSMVGQPQHF. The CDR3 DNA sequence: TGTGCCAGTAGTATGGTTGGGCAGCCCCAGCATTTT.

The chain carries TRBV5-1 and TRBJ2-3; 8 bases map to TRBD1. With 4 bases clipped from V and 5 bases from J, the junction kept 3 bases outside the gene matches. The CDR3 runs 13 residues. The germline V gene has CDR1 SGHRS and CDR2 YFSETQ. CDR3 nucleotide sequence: TGCGCCAGCAGCGGGGACAGGAGAGATACGCAGTATTTT. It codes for CASSGDRRDTQYF.

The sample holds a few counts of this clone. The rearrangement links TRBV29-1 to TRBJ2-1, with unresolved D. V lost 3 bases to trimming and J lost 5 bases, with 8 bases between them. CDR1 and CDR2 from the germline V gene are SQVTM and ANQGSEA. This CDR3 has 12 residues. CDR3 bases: TGCAGCGTTGATCCCCACCACAATGAGCAGTTCTTC. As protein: CSVDPHHNEQFF.

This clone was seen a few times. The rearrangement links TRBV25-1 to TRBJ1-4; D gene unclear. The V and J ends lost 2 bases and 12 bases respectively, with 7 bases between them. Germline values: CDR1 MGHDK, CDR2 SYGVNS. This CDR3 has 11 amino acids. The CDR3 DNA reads TGTGCCAGCAGTGAACTAGTACAACTGTTTTTT. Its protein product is CASSELVQLFF. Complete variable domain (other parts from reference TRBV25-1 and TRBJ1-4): EADIYQTPRYLVIGTGKKITLECSQTMGHDKMYWYQQDPGMELHLIHYSYGVNSTEKGDLSSESTVSRIRTEHFPLTLESARPSHTSQYLCASSELVQLFFGSGTQLSVL.

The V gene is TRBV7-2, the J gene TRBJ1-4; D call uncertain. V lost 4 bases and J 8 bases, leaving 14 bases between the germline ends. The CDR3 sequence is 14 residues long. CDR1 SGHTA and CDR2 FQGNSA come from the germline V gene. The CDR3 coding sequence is TGTGCCAGCAGCTCCCAGACTGCGGGGGAAAAACTGTTTTTT. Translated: CASSSQTAGEKLFF. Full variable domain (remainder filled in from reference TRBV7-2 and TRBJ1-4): GAGVSQSPSNKVTEKGKDVELRCDPISGHTALYWYRQSLGQGLEFLIYFQGNSAPDKSGLPSDRFSAERTGGSVSTLTIQRTQQEDSAVYLCASSSQTAGEKLFFGSGTQLSVL.

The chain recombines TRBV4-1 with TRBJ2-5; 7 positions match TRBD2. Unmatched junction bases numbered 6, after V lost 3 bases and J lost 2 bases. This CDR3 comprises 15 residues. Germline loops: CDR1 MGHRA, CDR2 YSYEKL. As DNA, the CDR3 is TGCGCCAGCAGCCATTTACTAGCGCCTCAAGAGACCCAGTACTTC. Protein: CASSHLLAPQETQYF.

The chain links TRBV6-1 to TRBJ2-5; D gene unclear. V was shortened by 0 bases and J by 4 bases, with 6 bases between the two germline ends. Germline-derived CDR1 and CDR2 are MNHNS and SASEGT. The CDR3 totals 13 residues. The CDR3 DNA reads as TGTGCCAGCAGTGAAGCGCGACGAGAGACCCAGTACTTC. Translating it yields CASSEARRETQYF.

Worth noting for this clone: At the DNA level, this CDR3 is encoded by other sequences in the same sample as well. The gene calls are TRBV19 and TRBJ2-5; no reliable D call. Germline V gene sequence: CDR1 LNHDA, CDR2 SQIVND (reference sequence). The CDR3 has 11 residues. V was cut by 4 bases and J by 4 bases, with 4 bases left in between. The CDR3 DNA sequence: TGTGCCAGTAGTACCCGAGAGACCCAGTACTTC. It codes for CASSTRETQYF.

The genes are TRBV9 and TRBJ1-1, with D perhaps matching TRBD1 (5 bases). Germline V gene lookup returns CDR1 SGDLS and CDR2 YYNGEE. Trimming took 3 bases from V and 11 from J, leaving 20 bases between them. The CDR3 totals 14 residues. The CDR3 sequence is CASSAGRRDERAFF. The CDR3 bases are TGTGCCAGCAGCGCTGGACGGCGGGACGAGAGGGCTTTCTTT.

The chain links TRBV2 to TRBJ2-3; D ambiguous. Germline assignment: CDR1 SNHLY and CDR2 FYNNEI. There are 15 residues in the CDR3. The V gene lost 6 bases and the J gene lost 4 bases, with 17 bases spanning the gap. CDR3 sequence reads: CASRSGFLGPDTQYF. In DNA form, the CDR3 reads TGTGCCAGCAGATCCGGGTTTTTGGGCCCAGATACGCAGTATTTT.

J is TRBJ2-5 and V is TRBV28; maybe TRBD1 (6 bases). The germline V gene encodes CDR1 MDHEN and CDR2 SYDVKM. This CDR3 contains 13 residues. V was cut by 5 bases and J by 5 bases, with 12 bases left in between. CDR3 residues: CASSTGIVETQYF. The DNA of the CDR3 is TGTGCCAGCAGTACAGGGATCGTGGAGACCCAGTACTTC.

CDR3 bases: TGCGCCAGCAGCCAAGAAAGGACTAGCGGGAGTACAGATACGCAGTATTTT. Translated, it gives CASSQERTSGSTDTQYF. V and J are TRBV4-1 and TRBJ2-3, with 13 bases that match TRBD2. The junction had 3 bases not matched to a gene; V was cut back by 0 bases and J by 3 bases. In germline, CDR1 is MGHRA, CDR2 YSYEKL. This CDR3 is 17 amino acids long.

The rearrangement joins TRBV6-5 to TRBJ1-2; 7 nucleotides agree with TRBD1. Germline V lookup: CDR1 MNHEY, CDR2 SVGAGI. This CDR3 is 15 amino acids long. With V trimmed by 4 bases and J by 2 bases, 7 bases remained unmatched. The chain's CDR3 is CASSSTGTMNYGYTF. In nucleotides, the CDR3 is TGTGCCAGCAGTTCGACAGGGACCATGAACTATGGCTACACCTTC.

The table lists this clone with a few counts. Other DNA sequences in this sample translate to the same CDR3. CDR3 coding DNA: TGTGCCAGCAGCTTAGCGAGGGAGACCCAGTACTTC. Encoded protein: CASSLARETQYF. The rearrangement uses TRBV7-2 and TRBJ2-5; no reliable D call. Looked up from germline, CDR1 is SGHTA and CDR2 is FQGNSA. Between the trimmed V and J ends, which lost 0 bases and 5 bases, there was a span of 4 bases. There are 12 residues in the CDR3.

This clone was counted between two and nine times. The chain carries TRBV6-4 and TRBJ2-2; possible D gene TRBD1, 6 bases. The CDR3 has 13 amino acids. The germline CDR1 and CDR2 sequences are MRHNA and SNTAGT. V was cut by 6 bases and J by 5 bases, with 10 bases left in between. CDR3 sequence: CASSGQNTGELFF. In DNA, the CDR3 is TGTGCCAGCAGCGGACAGAATACCGGGGAGCTGTTTTTT.

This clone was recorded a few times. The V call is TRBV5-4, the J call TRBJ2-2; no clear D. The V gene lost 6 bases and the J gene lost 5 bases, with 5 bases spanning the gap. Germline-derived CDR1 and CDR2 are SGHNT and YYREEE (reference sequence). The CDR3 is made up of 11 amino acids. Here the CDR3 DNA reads TGTGCCAGCACGAGTACCGGGGAGCTGTTTTTT. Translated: CASTSTGELFF.

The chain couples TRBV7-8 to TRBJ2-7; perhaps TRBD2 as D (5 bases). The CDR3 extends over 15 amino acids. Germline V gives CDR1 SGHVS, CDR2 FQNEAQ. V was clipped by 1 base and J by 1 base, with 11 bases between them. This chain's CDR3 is CASSLGRTYSYEQYF. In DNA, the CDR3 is TGTGCCAGCAGCTTAGGTAGGACTTATTCCTACGAGCAGTACTTC.

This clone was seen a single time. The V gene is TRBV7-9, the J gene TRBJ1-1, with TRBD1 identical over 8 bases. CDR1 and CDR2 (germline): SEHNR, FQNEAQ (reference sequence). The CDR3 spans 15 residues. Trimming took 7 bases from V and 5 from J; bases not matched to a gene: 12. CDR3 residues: CASTPGQGGGTEAFF. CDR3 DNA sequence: TGTGCCAGCACCCCTGGACAGGGAGGGGGAACTGAAGCTTTCTTT. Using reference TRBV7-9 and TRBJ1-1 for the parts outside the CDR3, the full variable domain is DTGVSQNPRHKITKRGQNVTFRCDPISEHNRLYWYRQTLGQGPEFLTYFQNEAQLEKSRLLSDRFSAERPKGSFSTLEIQRTEQGDSAMYLCASTPGQGGGTEAFFGQGTRLTVV.

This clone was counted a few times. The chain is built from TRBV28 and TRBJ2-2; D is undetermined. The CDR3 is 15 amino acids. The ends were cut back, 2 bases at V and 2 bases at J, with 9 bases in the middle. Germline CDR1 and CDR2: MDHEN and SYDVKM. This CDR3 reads CASSLRPLNTGELFF. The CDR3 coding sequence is TGTGCCAGCAGTTTACGGCCCTTAAACACCGGGGAGCTGTTTTTT.

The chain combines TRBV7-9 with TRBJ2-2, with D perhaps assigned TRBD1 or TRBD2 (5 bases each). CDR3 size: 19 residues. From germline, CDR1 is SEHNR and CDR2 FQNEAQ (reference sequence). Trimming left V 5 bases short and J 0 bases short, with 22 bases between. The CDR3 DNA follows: TGTGCCAGCAGCCAGGCCCAGGGAGCCATTAACGCGAACACCGGGGAGCTGTTTTTT. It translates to CASSQAQGAINANTGELFF. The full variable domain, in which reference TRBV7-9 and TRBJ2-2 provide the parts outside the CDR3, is DTGVSQNPRHKITKRGQNVTFRCDPISEHNRLYWYRQTLGQGPEFLTYFQNEAQLEKSRLLSDRFSAERPKGSFSTLEIQRTEQGDSAMYLCASSQAQGAINANTGELFFGEGSRLTVL.

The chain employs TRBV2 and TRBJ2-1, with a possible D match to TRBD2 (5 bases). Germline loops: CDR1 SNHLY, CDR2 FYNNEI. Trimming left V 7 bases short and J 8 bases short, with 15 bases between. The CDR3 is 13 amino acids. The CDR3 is CASTREGIHEQFF. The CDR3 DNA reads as TGTGCCAGCACCCGCGAGGGTATCCATGAGCAGTTCTTC.

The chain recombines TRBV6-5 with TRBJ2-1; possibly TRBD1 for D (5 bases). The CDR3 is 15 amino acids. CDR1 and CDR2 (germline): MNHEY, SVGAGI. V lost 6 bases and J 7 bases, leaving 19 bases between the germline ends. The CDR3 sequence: CASSVRGRVGNEQFF. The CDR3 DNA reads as TGTGCCAGCAGCGTTAGGGGCAGGGTGGGGAATGAGCAGTTCTTC.

The CDR3: CASSLVSRAVYEQYF. In nucleotides, the CDR3 is TGTGCCAGCAGTCTGGTCTCCCGAGCTGTCTACGAGCAGTACTTC. The chain is built from TRBV28 and TRBJ2-7; D is ambiguous. Germline values: CDR1 MDHEN, CDR2 SYDVKM. The CDR3 is made up of 15 amino acids. Trimming removed 5 bases at V and 3 bases at J, with 17 bases between.

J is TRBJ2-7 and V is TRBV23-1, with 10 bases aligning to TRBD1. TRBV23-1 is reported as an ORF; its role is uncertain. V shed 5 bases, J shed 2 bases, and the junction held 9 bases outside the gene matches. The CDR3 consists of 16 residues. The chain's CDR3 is CASSEIPGQGTYEQYF. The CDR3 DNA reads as TGCGCCAGCAGTGAGATCCCGGGACAGGGGACCTACGAGCAGTACTTC.

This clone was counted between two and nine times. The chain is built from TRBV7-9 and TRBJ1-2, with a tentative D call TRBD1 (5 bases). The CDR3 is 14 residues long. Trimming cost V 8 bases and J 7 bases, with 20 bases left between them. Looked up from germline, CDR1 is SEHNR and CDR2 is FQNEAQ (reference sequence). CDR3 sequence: CASGETGTQVGYTF. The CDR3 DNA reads TGTGCCAGCGGGGAGACCGGGACCCAGGTTGGCTACACCTTC.

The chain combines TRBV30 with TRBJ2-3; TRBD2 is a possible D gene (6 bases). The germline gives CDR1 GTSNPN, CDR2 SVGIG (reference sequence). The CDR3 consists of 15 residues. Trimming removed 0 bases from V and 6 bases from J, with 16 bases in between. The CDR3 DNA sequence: TGTGCCTGGAGTGTACAAGCGGAGGGCCGGGATACGCAGTATTTT. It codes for CAWSVQAEGRDTQYF.

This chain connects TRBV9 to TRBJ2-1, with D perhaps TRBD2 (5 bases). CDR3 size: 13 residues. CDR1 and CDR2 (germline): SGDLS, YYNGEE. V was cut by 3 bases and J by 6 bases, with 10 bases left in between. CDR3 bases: TGTGCCAGCAGCGGCACTAGTACCAATGAGCAGTTCTTC. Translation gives CASSGTSTNEQFF. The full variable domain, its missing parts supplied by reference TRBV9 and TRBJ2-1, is DSGVTQTPKHLITATGQRVTLRCSPRSGDLSVYWYQQSLDQGLQFLIQYYNGEERAKGNILERFSAQQFPDLHSELNLSSLELGDSALYFCASSGTSTNEQFFGPGTRLTVL.

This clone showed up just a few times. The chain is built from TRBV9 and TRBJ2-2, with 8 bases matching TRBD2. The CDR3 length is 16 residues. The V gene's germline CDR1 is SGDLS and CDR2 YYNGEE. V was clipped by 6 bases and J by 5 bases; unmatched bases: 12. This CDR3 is CASNPGVAGWTGELFF. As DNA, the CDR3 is TGTGCCAGCAATCCCGGGGTAGCGGGATGGACCGGGGAGCTGTTTTTT. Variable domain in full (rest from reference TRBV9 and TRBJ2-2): DSGVTQTPKHLITATGQRVTLRCSPRSGDLSVYWYQQSLDQGLQFLIQYYNGEERAKGNILERFSAQQFPDLHSELNLSSLELGDSALYFCASNPGVAGWTGELFFGEGSRLTVL.